The clone carrying this T cell receptor (beta chain) was detected many times. Each patient came to thyroid surgery without any prior treatment (of any kind). This record belongs to a study of metastatic and nonmetastatic thyroid tumors. Turning to the study itself: Comparison of repertoires was carried out across blood and tumor or nodule tissue from malignant and benign thyroid patients.

How the authors handled the data: What underpinned the distant-metastasis classifier for papillary thyroid cancer was the set of CDR3 differences across clinicopathological groups. MiXCR re-clonotyped the PCR reads for TCRdb. The V and J calls here are based on TCRdb, not the publication. The sample carries almost 85,000 clones, under 15% recorded once. V shed 1 base and J 2 bases; nucleotides not matched to a gene: 8. This CDR3 comprises 16 residues. Germline CDR1 and CDR2: DFQATT and SNEGSKA (reference sequence). The chain uses TRBV20-1 and TRBJ2-3, with 8 bases fitting TRBD1. This clonotype originated in a female donor with papillary thyroid cancer or a benign thyroid nodule (not recorded which). Some clones in this sample may be carry-over from other donors' samples. Material: tumor tissue. CDR3 in DNA: TGCAGTGCTAGAGCCCAGGGGGCAATGGACACAGATACGCAGTATTTT. Residues: CSARAQGAMDTDTQYF.